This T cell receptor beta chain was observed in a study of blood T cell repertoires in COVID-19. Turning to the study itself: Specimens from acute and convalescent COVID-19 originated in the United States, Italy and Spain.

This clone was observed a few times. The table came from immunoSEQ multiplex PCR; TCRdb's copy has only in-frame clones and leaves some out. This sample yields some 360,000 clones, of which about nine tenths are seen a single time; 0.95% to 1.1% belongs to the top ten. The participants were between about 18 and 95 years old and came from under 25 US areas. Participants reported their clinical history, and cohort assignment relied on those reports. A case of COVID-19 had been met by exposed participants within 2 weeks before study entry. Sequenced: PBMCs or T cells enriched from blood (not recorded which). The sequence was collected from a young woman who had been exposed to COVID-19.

In nucleotides, the CDR3 is TGCGCCAGCAGACAGGACCTTCAAGACACTGAAGCTTTCTTT. It codes for CASRQDLQDTEAFF. The chain links TRBV10-1 to TRBJ1-1; D is perhaps TRBD1 (5 bases). The CDR3 runs 14 residues. Germline-derived CDR1 and CDR2 are WNHNN and SYGVQD (reference sequence). V shed 6 bases and J shed 3 bases, with 14 bases lying between them.